These 8 T cell receptor beta chains share one sample of origin, sequenced in a study of Ad26.COV2.S vaccination and SARS-CoV-2 variants. Treatment indicated: over 15 received Ad26.COV2.S at low or high dose, single or two shots; 5 received placebo; per-sample allocation not given. After the first vaccine or placebo injection, samples were drawn on day 63. TCRdb's copy holds only in-frame clones and misses some; the assay was immunoSEQ multiplex PCR. The sample carries fewer than 500,000 clones, roughly 90% recorded once. The source was peripheral blood, collected in a trial of Ad26.COV2.S vaccine versus placebo. All receptors come from a person between 18 and 59 years old who received the Ad26.COV2.S COVID-19 vaccine or a placebo.

This sequence joins TRBV6-8 and TRBJ1-1; TRBD1 might be the D (5 bases). Trimming stripped 6 bases from V and 8 bases from J, with 19 bases between. Germline-derived CDR1 and CDR2 are MNHGY and SAAAGT. CDR3 length: 14 amino acids. In nucleotides, the CDR3 is TGTGCCAGCAGCCCTACTAAGCAGGGTCTAGAAGCTTTCTTT. The encoded protein is CASSPTKQGLEAFF.

The chain links TRBV5-6 to TRBJ1-2, with 7 nucleotides matching TRBD1. The CDR3 extends over 15 amino acids. V was clipped by 0 bases and J by 2 bases; unmatched bases: 4. From germline, CDR1 is SGHDT and CDR2 YYEEEE. The CDR3 DNA follows: TGTGCCAGCAGCTTGGTTGACAGGGCAAACTATGGCTACACCTTC. It codes for CASSLVDRANYGYTF.

The chain couples TRBV18 to TRBJ1-5; a weak D match, TRBD1 (5 bases). Germline V gene data show CDR1 as KGHSH and CDR2 as LQKENI. Trimming stripped 2 bases from V and 7 bases from J, with 9 bases between. The CDR3 length is 13 residues. The CDR3 DNA sequence: TGTGCCAGCTCACCAGGGGGACGACAGCCCCAGCATTTT. As protein: CASSPGGRQPQHF.

DNA of the CDR3: TGTGCCAGCAGCCAAGATCAGGACTCTGCGAACACCGGGGAGCTGTTTTTT. As protein: CASSQDQDSANTGELFF. The chain uses TRBV4-2 and TRBJ2-2; D is possibly TRBD2 (5 bases). V lost 0 bases, J lost 0 bases, and 11 bases lay in between. This CDR3 comprises 17 residues. Germline-derived CDR1 and CDR2 are LGHNA and YNFKEQ.

The chain links TRBV5-1 to TRBJ2-1; 10 bases align to TRBD2. The CDR3 length is 16 residues. CDR1 is SGHRS and CDR2 is YFSETQ in the germline V gene. Trimming removed 4 bases from V and 3 bases from J; junction bases left unmatched: 7. CDR3 sequence reads: CASSETGLANYNEQFF. CDR3 nucleotides: TGCGCCAGCAGCGAAACGGGACTAGCGAACTACAATGAGCAGTTCTTC.

The genes are TRBV5-1 and TRBJ2-6; 10 bases are a match to TRBD1. This CDR3 comprises 16 residues. CDR1 is SGHRS, CDR2 YFSETQ, per germline. Germline trimming cut 0 bases from V and 10 bases from J; bases unmatched to any gene: 7. The CDR3 coding sequence is TGCGCCAGCAGCTTGGGGGTGACAGGGGGCTTGAACGTCCTGACTTTC. Residues: CASSLGVTGGLNVLTF.

V and J are TRBV3-1 (or the pseudogene TRBV3-2) and TRBJ2-1, with 7 bases fitting TRBD1. Germline CDR1 LGHDT, CDR2 YNNKEL (reference sequence). This CDR3 is built from 13 residues. The V and J ends lost 2 bases and 7 bases, in that order; junction bases with no gene match: 2. For the CDR3, the DNA is TGTGCCAGCAGCCAATCCAGGGGGAATGAGCAGTTCTTC. It is translated as CASSQSRGNEQFF.

This chain links TRBV7-8 with TRBJ2-2; D may be TRBD1 (5 bases). The V gene lost 8 bases and the J gene lost 2 bases, with 18 bases spanning the gap. Germline CDR1 reads SGHVS; CDR2 reads FQNEAQ. This CDR3 is 16 amino acids long. In nucleotides, the CDR3 is TGTGCCAGCTGTCGCCAAACAGGAGCTAACACCGGGGAGCTGTTTTTT. Translating it yields CASCRQTGANTGELFF.